The clone carrying this T cell receptor beta chain was found many times. Covering alpha and beta chains, TRAV- and TRBV-specific primers were used for the first-strand cDNA. Amplification, which lasted 20 PCR cycles, used a constant-region primer and V-primer adapter to amplify TCRs. TCRdb reanalysed the reads using MiXCR and keeps one entry per CDR3 protein. The sample shows approximately 91,000 distinct CDR3 sequences, 20% to 25% of them seen only once. The data were obtained in a study of low-dose radiotherapy and immunotherapy resistance in tumors. V gave up 5 bases and J gave up 6 bases; unmatched junction bases: 14. Germline V gives CDR1 MNHEY, CDR2 SVGEGT. The CDR3 totals 17 residues. Sample time point: after trial treatment. Treatment described: LDRT plus nivolumab, ipilimumab, low-dose cyclophosphamide and aspirin (RACIN trial).

The chain links TRBV6-2 or TRBV6-3 to TRBJ2-1; 9 bases line up with TRBD1. The receptor's source is a female donor with ovarian cancer. The input for sequencing was PBMCs, taken after low-dose radiotherapy plus immunotherapy. The CDR3 nucleotides are TGTGCCAGCAGTCAAAGGGACAGGGCAATAACCATCAATGAGCAGTTCTTC. As protein: CASSQRDRAITINEQFF.